The entry below gives a single T cell receptor (beta chain) sequence along with its context. This entry is derived from a study of OX40 agonist ivuxolimab in advanced cancers. Turning to the study itself: The patients' treatment was ivuxolimab, an agonistic anti-OX40 (CD134) antibody.

V lost 3 bases to trimming and J lost 0 bases, with 9 bases between them. The CDR3 consists of 14 residues. CDR1 is MDHEN and CDR2 is SYDVKM in the germline V gene. Some clones are missing from TCRdb's copy, which holds only in-frame ones; the method was immunoSEQ multiplex PCR. The sample has around 64,000 clones, about 89% seen once. The chain recombines TRBV28 with TRBJ2-7; weak D call: TRBD1 (5 bases). The material was CD4+ or CD8+ T cells sorted from blood, obtained in a trial of the OX40 agonist ivuxolimab. The clonotype originates from an adult with an advanced solid tumor such as melanoma, head and neck, liver or kidney cancer. The CDR3 loop is CASSLEDSSYEQYF. In nucleotides, the CDR3 is TGTGCCAGCAGTTTGGAAGACAGCTCCTACGAGCAGTACTTC.